The 8 T cell receptor beta chains in this list originate from one sample, sequenced in a study of blood T cells in healthy people across ages. A second PCR, run for about 7 to 11 cycles, used a sample-barcoded 5' primer plus a J-beta primer mix. MiXCR was run by TCRdb on the 5' RACE reads, yielding one entry per CDR3 protein. This sample carries a few hundred thousand distinct CDR3 sequences, 25% to 30% of them seen once, and the ten largest clones take 29%. Sequenced: blood. The receptors were sampled from a woman in her 70s in good health.

The CDR3 protein is CASSLNGNTIYF. CDR3 coding DNA: TGTGCCAGCAGTTTAAATGGGAACACCATATATTTT. The rearrangement uses TRBV12-3 or TRBV12-4 and TRBJ1-3; D unclear. The CDR3 covers 12 residues. V was trimmed by 2 bases and J by 7 bases, leaving 6 bases between them.

This clonotype was seen only a few times. This rearrangement joins TRBV7-2 to TRBJ2-3, with TRBD2 identical over 8 bases. Germline CDR1 and CDR2: SGHTA and FQGNSA. This CDR3 contains 15 residues. The junction had 7 bases not matched to a gene; V was cut back by 3 bases and J by 5 bases. The CDR3 DNA sequence: TGTGCCAGCAGCTTTGTAAGCGGGAGAGGAGATACGCAGTATTTT. Protein: CASSFVSGRGDTQYF.

The chain recombines TRBV3-1 with TRBJ2-5, with TRBD2 as a possible D gene (5 bases). The CDR3 runs to 16 residues. In germline, CDR1 is LGHDT, CDR2 YNNKEL (reference sequence). V dropped 3 bases and J dropped 5 bases, with 19 bases sitting between them. Here the CDR3 DNA reads TGTGCCAGCAGCCAGGAAAGGACGGGGTCCTGGGAGACCCAGTACTTC. This codes for CASSQERTGSWETQYF.

The chain uses TRBV7-2 and TRBJ1-5; TRBD1 agrees at 9 bases. This CDR3 is built from 15 residues. Germline loops: CDR1 SGHTA, CDR2 FQGNSA. V gave up 1 base and J gave up 3 bases; unmatched junction bases: 1. CDR3 residues: CASSLGDRVNQPQHF. CDR3 nucleotides: TGTGCCAGCAGCTTAGGGGACAGGGTCAATCAGCCCCAGCATTTT.

As concerns this clonotype: A junction end diverges from the germline sequence, so it may reflect a read error. This sequence joins TRBV7-9 and TRBJ1-1, with a weak D call TRBD1 (5 bases). The CDR3 has 15 amino acids. CDR1 and CDR2 from the germline V gene are SEHNR and FQNEAQ (reference sequence). The CDR3 coding sequence is TGTGCCAGCAGCCCCCCCAGGGAGAAAAACACCGAAGCTTTCTTT. Its protein product is CASSPPREKNTEAFF.

The chain uses TRBV3-1 and TRBJ2-5, with TRBD2 matching 10 bases. The DNA matches TRBJ2-7 better at its end, which makes the J call doubtful. The length of the CDR3 is 15 residues. Germline lookup yields CDR1 LGHDT and CDR2 YNNKEL (reference sequence). The CDR3 DNA sequence: TGTGCCAGCAGCAAACCTAGCGGGAGCTCCTACGAGCAGTACTTC. Translating it yields CASSKPSGSSYEQYF.

This chain links TRBV7-3 with TRBJ2-2; D uncertain. Germline CDR1 SGHTA, CDR2 FQGTGA. Deletions cut 6 bases from V and 0 bases from J, with 8 bases between. This CDR3 has 14 residues. The CDR3: CASRSQTNTGELFF. The CDR3 nucleotides read TGTGCCAGCAGGTCCCAGACGAACACCGGGGAGCTGTTTTTT.

The rearrangement uses TRBV3-1 and TRBJ1-1, with D possibly matching TRBD1 (6 bases). V was trimmed by 6 bases and J by 0 bases, leaving 8 bases between them. This CDR3 has 13 amino acids. Germline CDR1 is LGHDT and CDR2 is YNNKEL (reference sequence). CDR3: CASRTGMNTEAFF. The CDR3 nucleotides are TGTGCCAGCAGGACAGGCATGAACACTGAAGCTTTCTTT.